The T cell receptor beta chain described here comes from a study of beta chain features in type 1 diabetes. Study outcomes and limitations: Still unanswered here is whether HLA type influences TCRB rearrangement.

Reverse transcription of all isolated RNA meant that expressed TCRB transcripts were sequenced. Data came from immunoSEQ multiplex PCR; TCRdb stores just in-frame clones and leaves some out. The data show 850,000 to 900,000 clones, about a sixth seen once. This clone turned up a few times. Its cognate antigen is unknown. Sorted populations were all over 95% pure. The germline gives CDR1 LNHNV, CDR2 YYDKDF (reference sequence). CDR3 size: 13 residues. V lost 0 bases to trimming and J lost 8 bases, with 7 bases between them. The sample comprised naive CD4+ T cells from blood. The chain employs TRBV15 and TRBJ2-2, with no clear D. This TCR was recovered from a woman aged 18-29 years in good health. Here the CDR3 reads CATSRDVRGELFF. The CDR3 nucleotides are TGTGCCACCAGCAGAGATGTCAGGGGGGAGCTGTTTTTT.